This T cell receptor beta chain is drawn from a study of T-cell reconstitution after alpha-beta-depleted transplantation in children. Trimming removed 4 bases at V and 8 bases at J, with 17 bases between. Per germline, CDR1 SEHNR and CDR2 FQNEAQ (reference sequence). The CDR3 runs 15 residues. TCRbeta library construction was performed incorporating unique molecular identifiers. TCRdb called the PCR reads again in MiXCR, with one record for every CDR3 protein. The profile covers 240,000 or so distinct CDR3 sequences, with around 12% appearing a single time and roughly 2.6% taken by the ten largest. The sample here was PBMCs from the stem cell graft donor, taken from the stem cell graft. The chain has TRBV7-9 and TRBJ1-4; D is perhaps TRBD1 (5 bases). This clonotype was obtained from a human donor who donated a stem cell graft to a child with acute lymphoblastic leukemia. This chain's CDR3 is CASSSRTAEGEKLFF. Here the CDR3 DNA reads TGTGCCAGCAGCTCCAGGACCGCGGAGGGGGAAAAACTGTTTTTT.